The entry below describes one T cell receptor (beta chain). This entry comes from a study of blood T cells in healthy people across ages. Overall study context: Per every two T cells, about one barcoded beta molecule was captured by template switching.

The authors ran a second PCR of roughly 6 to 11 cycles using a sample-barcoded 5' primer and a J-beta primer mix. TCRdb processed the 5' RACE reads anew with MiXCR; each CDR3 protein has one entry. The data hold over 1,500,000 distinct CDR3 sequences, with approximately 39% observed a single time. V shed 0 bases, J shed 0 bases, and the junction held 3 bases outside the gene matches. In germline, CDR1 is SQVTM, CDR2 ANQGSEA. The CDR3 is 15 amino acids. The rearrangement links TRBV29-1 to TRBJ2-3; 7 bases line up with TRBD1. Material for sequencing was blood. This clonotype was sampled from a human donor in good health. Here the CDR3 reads CSVEDRGSSTDTQYF. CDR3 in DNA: TGCAGCGTTGAAGACAGGGGGTCTAGCACAGATACGCAGTATTTT.